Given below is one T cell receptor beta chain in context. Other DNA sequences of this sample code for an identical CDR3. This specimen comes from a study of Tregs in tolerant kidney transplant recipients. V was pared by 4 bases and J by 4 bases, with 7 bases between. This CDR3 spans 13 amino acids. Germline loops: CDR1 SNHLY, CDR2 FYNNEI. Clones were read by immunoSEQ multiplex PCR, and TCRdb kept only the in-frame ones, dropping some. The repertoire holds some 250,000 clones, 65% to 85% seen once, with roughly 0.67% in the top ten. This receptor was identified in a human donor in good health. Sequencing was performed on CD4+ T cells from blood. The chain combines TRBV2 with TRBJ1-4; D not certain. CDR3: CASSADHNEKLFF. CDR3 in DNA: TGTGCCAGCAGTGCGGATCATAATGAAAAACTGTTTTTT. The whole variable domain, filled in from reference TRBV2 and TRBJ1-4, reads EPEVTQTPSHQVTQMGQEVILRCVPISNHLYFYWYRQILGQKVEFLVSFYNNEISEKSEIFDDQFSVERPDGSNFTLKIRSTKLEDSAMYFCASSADHNEKLFFGSGTQLSVL.